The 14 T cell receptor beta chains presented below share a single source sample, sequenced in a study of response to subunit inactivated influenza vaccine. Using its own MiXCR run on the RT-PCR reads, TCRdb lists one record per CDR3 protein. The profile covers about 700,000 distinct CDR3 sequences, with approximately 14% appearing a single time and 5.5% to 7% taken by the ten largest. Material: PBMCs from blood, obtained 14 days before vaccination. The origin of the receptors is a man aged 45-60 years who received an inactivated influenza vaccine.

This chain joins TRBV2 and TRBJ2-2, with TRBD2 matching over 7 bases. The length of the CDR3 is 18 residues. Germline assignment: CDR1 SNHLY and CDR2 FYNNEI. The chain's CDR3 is CTCTLDAIGLDGTGELFF. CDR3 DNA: TGTACCTGCACCCTTGATGCTATCGGACTAGACGGAACCGGGGAGCTGTTTTTT.

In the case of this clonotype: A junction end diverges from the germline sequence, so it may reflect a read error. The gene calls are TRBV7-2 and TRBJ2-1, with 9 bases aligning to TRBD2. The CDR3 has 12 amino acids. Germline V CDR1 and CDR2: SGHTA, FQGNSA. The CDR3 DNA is TGTGCCAGCACATTCGCGGGAGGGCCGCGAAACTTC. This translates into CASTFAGGPRNF.

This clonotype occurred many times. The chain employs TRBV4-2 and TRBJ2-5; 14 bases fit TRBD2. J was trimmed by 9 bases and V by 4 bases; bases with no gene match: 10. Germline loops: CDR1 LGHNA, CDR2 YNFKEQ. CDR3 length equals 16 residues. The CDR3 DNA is TGTGCCAGCAGCCGGGAACCTCTGGGACTAGCGGGGGCCCAGTACTTC. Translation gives CASSREPLGLAGAQYF.

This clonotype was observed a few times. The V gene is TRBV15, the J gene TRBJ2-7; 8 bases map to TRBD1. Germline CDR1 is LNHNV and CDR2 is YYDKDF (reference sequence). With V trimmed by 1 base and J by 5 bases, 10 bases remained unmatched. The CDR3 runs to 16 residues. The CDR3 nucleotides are TGTGCCACCAGCAGAGGAGACAGGGGATCAGGTAACGAGCAGTACTTC. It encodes CATSRGDRGSGNEQYF. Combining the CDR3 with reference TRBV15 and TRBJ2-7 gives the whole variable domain DAMVIQNPRYQVTQFGKPVTLSCSQTLNHNVMYWYQQKSSQAPKLLFHYYDKDFNNEADTPDNFQSRRPNTSFCFLDIRSPGLGDTAMYLCATSRGDRGSGNEQYFGPGTRLTVT.

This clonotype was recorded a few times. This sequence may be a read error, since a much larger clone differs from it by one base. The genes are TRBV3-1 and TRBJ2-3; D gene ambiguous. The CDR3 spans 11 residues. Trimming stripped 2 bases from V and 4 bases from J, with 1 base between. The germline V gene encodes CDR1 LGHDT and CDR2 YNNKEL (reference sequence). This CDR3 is CASSQSDTQYF. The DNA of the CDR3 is TGTGCCAGCAGCCAATCAGATACGCAGTATTTT.

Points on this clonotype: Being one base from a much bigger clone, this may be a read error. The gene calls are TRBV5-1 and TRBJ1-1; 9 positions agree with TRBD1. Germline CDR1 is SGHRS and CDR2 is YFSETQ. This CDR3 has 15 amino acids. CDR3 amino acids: CASSGGTGMNTVAFF. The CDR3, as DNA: TGCGCCAGCAGCGGTGGGACAGGGATGAACACTGTAGCTTTCTTT.

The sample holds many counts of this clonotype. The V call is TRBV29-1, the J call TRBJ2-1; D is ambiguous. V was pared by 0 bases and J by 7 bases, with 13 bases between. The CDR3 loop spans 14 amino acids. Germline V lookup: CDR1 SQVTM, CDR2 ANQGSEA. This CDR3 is CSVEDGRGVNEQFF. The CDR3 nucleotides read TGCAGCGTTGAAGATGGGCGAGGTGTGAATGAGCAGTTCTTC.

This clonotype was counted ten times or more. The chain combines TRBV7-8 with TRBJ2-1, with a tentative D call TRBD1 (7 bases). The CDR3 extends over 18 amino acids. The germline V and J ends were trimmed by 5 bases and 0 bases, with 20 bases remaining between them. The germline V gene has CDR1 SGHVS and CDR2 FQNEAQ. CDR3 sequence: CASSAGGLAEFSYNEQFF. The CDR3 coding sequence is TGTGCCAGCAGCGCAGGGGGTTTAGCGGAGTTCTCCTACAATGAGCAGTTCTTC. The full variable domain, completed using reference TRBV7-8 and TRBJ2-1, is GAGVSQSPRYKVAKRGQDVALRCDPISGHVSLFWYQQALGQGPEFLTYFQNEAQLDKSGLPSDRFFAERPEGSVSTLKIQRTQQEDSAVYLCASSAGGLAEFSYNEQFFGPGTRLTVL.

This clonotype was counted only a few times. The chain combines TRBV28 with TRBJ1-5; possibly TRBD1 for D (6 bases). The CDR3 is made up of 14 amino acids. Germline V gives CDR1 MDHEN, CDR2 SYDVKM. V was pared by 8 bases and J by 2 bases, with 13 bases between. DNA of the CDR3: TGTGCCAGCGTTAGGGGGGCAGGCAATCAGCCCCAGCATTTT. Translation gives CASVRGAGNQPQHF.

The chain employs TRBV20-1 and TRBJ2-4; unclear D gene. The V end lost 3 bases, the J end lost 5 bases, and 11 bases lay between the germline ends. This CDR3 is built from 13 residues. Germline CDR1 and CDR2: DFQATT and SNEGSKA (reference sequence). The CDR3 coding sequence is TGCAGTGCTAGGGAGCCTCGCCAAAACATTCAGTACTTC. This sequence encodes CSAREPRQNIQYF.

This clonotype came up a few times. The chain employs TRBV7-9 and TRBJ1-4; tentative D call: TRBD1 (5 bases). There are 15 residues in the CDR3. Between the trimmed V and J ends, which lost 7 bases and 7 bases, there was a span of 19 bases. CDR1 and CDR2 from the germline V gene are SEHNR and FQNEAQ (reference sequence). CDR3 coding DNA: TGTGCCAGCACCCCACCGGGACCGGCGGTTGAAAAACTGTTTTTT. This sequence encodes CASTPPGPAVEKLFF. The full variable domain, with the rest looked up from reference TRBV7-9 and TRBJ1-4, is DTGVSQNPRHKITKRGQNVTFRCDPISEHNRLYWYRQTLGQGPEFLTYFQNEAQLEKSRLLSDRFSAERPKGSFSTLEIQRTEQGDSAMYLCASTPPGPAVEKLFFGSGTQLSVL.

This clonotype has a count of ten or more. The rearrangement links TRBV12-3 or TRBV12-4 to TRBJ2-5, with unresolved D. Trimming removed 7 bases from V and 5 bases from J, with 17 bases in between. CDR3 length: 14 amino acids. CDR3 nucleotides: TGTGCCAGCACAGTGGCAGGATATCGGGAGACCCAGTACTTC. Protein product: CASTVAGYRETQYF.

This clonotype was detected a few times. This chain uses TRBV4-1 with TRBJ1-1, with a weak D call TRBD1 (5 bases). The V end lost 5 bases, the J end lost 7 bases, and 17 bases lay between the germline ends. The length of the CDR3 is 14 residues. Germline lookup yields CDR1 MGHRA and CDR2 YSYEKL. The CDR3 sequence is CASSAPGSRGEAFF. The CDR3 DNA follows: TGCGCCAGCAGCGCCCCAGGGAGCCGAGGTGAAGCTTTCTTT.

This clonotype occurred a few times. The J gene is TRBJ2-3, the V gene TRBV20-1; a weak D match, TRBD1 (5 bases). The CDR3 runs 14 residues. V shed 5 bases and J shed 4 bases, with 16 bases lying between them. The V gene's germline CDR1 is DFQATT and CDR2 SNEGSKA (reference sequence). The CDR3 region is CSAHGQVRADTQYF. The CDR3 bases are TGCAGTGCTCACGGACAAGTAAGGGCAGATACGCAGTATTTT.